These 10 T cell receptor beta chains originate from one sample sequenced in a study of CD8+CD57+ T cells in acquired aplastic anemia. According to the study, genomic DNA was the template for TCR beta VDJ and CDR3 profiling. TCRdb re-derived calls from the reads in MiXCR, one entry per CDR3 protein. This sample has 200,000 to 300,000 distinct CDR3 sequences, with around 45% found just once. Those patients picked for sequencing had displayed CD8+CD57+ cell expansion on flow cytometry. Input material: sorted CD4+, CD8+, or CD8+CD57+ T cells (not recorded which) from PBMCs. The receptors here all came from a human donor with aplastic anemia.

The table lists this clonotype with many counts. V and J are TRBV20-1 and TRBJ2-7; no clear D gene. The CDR3 is made up of 10 amino acids. Germline V CDR1 and CDR2: DFQATT, SNEGSKA (reference sequence). V lost 1 base and J lost 5, with 3 bases in between. The CDR3 protein is CSARAHEQYF. The CDR3 nucleotides are TGCAGTGCTAGAGCTCACGAGCAGTACTTC.

This clonotype was counted many times. The rearrangement links TRBV12-3 or TRBV12-4 to TRBJ2-3; D ambiguous. Trimming took off 7 bases at V and 0 bases at J, with 11 bases between the two ends. This CDR3 contains 14 residues. The CDR3 sequence is CASTPGLSTDTQYF. For the CDR3, the DNA is TGTGCCAGCACCCCCGGGCTCAGCACAGATACGCAGTATTTT.

This clonotype was counted at least ten times. V and J are TRBV9 and TRBJ2-1; D possibly corresponds to TRBD2 (7 bases). Trimming left V 4 bases short and J 6 bases short, with 14 bases between. Germline V lookup: CDR1 SGDLS, CDR2 YYNGEE. CDR3 length equals 14 residues. The CDR3 region has the DNA TGTGCCAGCAGCCCGCGGGGGCTCCTCAATGAGCAGTTCTTC. The encoded protein is CASSPRGLLNEQFF.

The rearrangement joins TRBV4-3 to TRBJ2-7; the D gene is possibly TRBD2 (5 bases). Per the germline V gene, CDR1 is LGHNA and CDR2 is YSLEER. The germline V and J ends were trimmed by 7 bases and 4 bases, with 17 bases remaining between them. The length of the CDR3 is 14 residues. The CDR3 bases are TGCGCCAGCACCCTTAGCGAAGGACGATACGAGCAGTACTTC. The encoded protein is CASTLSEGRYEQYF.

This clonotype was detected ten times or more. The chain couples TRBV6-1 to TRBJ1-2, with no clear D. CDR1 and CDR2 (germline): MNHNS, SASEGT. The V gene lost 0 bases and the J gene lost 2 bases, with 13 bases spanning the gap. The CDR3 spans 16 residues. The CDR3 DNA follows: TGTGCCAGCAGTGAAGCCATACAGCAAAGAAACTATGGCTACACCTTC. It encodes CASSEAIQQRNYGYTF.

In this sample, this clonotype turned up many times. The chain recombines TRBV10-3 with TRBJ1-6, with a weak D call TRBD1 (5 bases). CDR1 and CDR2 (germline): ENHRY, SYGVKD. Trimming took off 4 bases at V and 19 bases at J, with 14 bases between the two ends. CDR3 length: 11 residues. This chain's CDR3 is CAISAGTEPHF. The CDR3 DNA reads TGTGCCATCAGTGCGGGGACGGAACCGCACTTT.

This clonotype was recorded many times. V is TRBV10-3 and J is TRBJ2-7; D is unclear. Germline CDR1 and CDR2: ENHRY and SYGVKD. The CDR3 is 14 amino acids. With 2 bases removed from V and 2 bases from J, the gap between germline ends came to 10 bases. The CDR3 loop reads CAISEGTYPYEQYF. The CDR3 region has the DNA TGTGCCATCAGTGAGGGCACTTACCCCTACGAGCAGTACTTC.

This clonotype was detected only once. The V call is TRBV24-1, the J call TRBJ1-5; a weak D match, TRBD1 (5 bases). Germline V CDR1 and CDR2: KGHDR, SFDVKD. The CDR3 extends over 14 amino acids. V gave up 9 bases and J gave up 0 bases, with 11 bases separating them. CDR3 region: CATGSGYSNQPQHF. The DNA of the CDR3 is TGTGCCACCGGGTCAGGGTATAGCAATCAGCCCCAGCATTTT.

With respect to this clonotype: A junction end diverges from the germline sequence, so it may reflect a read error. As DNA, the CDR3 is TGTGCCAGCAGCCGTCAGGGGGCCTACGAGCTGTACTTC. Protein product: CASSRQGAYELYF. J is TRBJ2-7 and V is TRBV5-5, with TRBD1 matching 8 bases. Germline CDR1 SGHKS, CDR2 YYEKEE (reference sequence). The CDR3 covers 13 residues. The full variable domain, in which reference TRBV5-5 and TRBJ2-7 provide the parts outside the CDR3, is DAGVTQSPTHLIKTRGQQVTLRCSPISGHKSVSWYQQVLGQGPQFIFQYYEKEERGRGNFPDRFSARQFPNYSSELNVNALLLGDSALYLCASSRQGAYELYFGPGTRLTVT.

The chain recombines TRBV27 with TRBJ2-4; TRBD1 matches at 11 bases. CDR1 MNHEY and CDR2 SMNVEV come from the germline V gene (reference sequence). The CDR3 sequence is 13 residues long. V was pared by 5 bases and J by 9 bases, with 3 bases of the junction left unmatched. The CDR3 DNA reads as TGTGCCAGCAGTGGACAGGGGGCGGTCATTCAGTACTTC. Residues: CASSGQGAVIQYF.